One sample yielded the 3 T cell receptor beta chains listed below, sequenced in a study of B cell selection in AIRE deficiency. Measured with immunoSEQ multiplex PCR; TCRdb has only the in-frame clones, and not every one. Of around 26,000 clones in the sample, 80% to 95% were seen once. Regulatory T cells were sorted as CD4+CD25hiCD127low/negative cells. Sequencing input: CD4+CD25+ Tregs sorted from PBMCs. These receptors were collected from a human donor in good health.

This sequence joins TRBV4-3 and TRBJ2-6, with no clear D. The V end lost 3 bases, the J end lost 3 bases, and 15 bases lay between the germline ends. The CDR3 covers 17 residues. Per the germline V gene, CDR1 is LGHNA and CDR2 is YSLEER. In DNA form, the CDR3 reads TGCGCCAGCAGCCAGGTAGACGGACGAGATGGGGCCAACGTCCTGACTTTC. Protein sequence: CASSQVDGRDGANVLTF.

V is TRBV5-1 and J is TRBJ2-4; TRBD1 agrees at 7 bases. The V and J ends lost 3 bases and 0 bases, in that order; junction bases with no gene match: 6. This CDR3 has 16 residues. CDR1 and CDR2 (germline): SGHRS, YFSETQ. CDR3 sequence (DNA): TGCGCCAGCAGCTGGGGACAGTCACTAGCCAAAAACATTCAGTACTTC. Translation gives CASSWGQSLAKNIQYF.

The chain is built from TRBV7-2 and TRBJ1-6; weak D call: TRBD1 (5 bases). The V end lost 1 base, the J end lost 10 bases, and 17 bases lay between the germline ends. CDR1 SGHTA and CDR2 FQGNSA come from the germline V gene. The CDR3 has 16 residues. The CDR3 nucleotides are TGTGCCAGCAGCTTAGTCTTGGGGCAGGGAGAGTCACCCCTCCACTTT. Encoded protein: CASSLVLGQGESPLHF.